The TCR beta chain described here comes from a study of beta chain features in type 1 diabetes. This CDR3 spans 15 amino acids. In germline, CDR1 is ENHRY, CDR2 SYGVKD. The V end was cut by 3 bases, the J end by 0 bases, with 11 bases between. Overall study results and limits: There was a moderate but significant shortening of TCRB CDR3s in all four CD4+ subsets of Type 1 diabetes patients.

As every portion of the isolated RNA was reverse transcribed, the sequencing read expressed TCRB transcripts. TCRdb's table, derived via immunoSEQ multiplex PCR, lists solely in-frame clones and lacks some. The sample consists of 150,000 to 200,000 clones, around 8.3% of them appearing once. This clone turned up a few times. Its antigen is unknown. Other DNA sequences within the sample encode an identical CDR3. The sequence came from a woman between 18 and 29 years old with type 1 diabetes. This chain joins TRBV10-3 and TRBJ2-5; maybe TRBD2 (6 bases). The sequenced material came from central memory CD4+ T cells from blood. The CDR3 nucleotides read TGTGCCATCAGTGAACGGCTAGCGAACCAAGAGACCCAGTACTTC. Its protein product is CAISERLANQETQYF.